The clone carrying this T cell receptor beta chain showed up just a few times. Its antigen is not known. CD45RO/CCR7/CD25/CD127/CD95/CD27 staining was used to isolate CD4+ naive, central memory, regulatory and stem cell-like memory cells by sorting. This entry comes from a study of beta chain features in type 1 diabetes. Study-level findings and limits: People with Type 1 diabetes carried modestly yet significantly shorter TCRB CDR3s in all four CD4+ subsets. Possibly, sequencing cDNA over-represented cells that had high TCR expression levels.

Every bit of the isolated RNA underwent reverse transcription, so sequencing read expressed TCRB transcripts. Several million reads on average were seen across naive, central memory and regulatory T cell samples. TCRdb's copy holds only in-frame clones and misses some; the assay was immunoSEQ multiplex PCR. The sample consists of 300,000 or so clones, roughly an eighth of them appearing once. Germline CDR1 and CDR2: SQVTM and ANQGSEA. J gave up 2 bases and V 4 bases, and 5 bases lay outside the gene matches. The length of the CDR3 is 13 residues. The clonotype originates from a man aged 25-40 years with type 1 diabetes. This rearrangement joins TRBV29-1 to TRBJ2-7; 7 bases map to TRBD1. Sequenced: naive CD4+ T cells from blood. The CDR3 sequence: CSVARGTAYEQYF. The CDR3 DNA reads TGCAGCGTTGCCCGAGGGACAGCCTACGAGCAGTACTTC.